This T cell receptor beta chain is from a study of blood T cell repertoires in COVID-19. Whole-study context: Whether acute or convalescent, the COVID-19 samples came from the United States, Italy and Spain. PBMCs, B-cell-depleted T cells, or T cells provided the cDNA or gDNA that made up the material.

CDR3 size: 12 residues. Germline values: CDR1 SGHNT, CDR2 YYREEE (reference sequence). V was shortened by 4 bases and J by 15 bases, with 17 bases between the two germline ends. Source study methods: It was from reference gene primer amplification that nucleated cell counts were estimated. Libraries were prepared by immunoSEQ multiplex PCR; TCRdb keeps only in-frame clonotypes and omits some of them. V and J calls and clone size are given by that table; D and trimming were obtained from the DNA. The sample has about 29,000 clones; around 90% are singletons. The receptor was isolated from a human donor in a cohort sampled during active COVID-19. The sequenced material came from peripheral blood. The chain combines TRBV5-4 with TRBJ2-1; maybe TRBD2 (5 bases). CDR3 loop: CASSSGPRSPFF. The DNA of the CDR3 is TGTGCCAGCAGCAGCGGACCGCGATCTCCGTTCTTC.